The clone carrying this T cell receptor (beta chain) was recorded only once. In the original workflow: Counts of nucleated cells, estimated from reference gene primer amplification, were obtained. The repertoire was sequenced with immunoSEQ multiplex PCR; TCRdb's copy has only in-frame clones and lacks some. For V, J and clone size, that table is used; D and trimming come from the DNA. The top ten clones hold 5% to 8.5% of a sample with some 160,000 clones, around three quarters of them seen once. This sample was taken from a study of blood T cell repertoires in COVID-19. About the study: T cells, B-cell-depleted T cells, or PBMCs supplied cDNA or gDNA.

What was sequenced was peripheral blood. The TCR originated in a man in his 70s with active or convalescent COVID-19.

CDR3 nucleotides: TGTGCCAGCAGCCTAACTCTACAGGGTGAAGCTTTCTTT. It yields the protein CASSLTLQGEAFF. The J gene is TRBJ1-1, the V gene TRBV13, with D perhaps TRBD1 (6 bases). CDR1 is PRHDT and CDR2 is FYEKMQ in the germline V gene (reference sequence). The CDR3 is 13 amino acids. Trimming stripped 5 bases from V and 7 bases from J, with 14 bases between.